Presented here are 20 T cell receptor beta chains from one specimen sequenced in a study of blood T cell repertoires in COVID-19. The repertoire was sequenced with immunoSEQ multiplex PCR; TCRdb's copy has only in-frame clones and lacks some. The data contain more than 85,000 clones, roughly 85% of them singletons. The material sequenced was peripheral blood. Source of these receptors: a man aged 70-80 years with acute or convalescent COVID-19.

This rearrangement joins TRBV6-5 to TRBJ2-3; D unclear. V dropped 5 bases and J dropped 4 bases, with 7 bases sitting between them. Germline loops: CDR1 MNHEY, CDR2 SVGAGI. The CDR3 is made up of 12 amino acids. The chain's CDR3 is CASSPDSDTQYF. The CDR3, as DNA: TGTGCCAGCAGTCCTGACTCAGATACGCAGTATTTT.

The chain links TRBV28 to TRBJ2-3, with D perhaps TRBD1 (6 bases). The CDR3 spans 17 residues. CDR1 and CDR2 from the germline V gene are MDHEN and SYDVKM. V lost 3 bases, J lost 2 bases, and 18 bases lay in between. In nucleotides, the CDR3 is TGTGCCAGCAGTTTCTCCTCCAGGGGCAGGAACACAGATACGCAGTATTTT. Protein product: CASSFSSRGRNTDTQYF.

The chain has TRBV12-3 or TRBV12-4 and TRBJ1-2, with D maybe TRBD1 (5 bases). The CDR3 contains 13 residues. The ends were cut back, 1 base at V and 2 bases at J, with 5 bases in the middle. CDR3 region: CASSLEGNYGYTF. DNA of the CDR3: TGTGCCAGCAGTTTAGAGGGGAACTATGGCTACACCTTC.

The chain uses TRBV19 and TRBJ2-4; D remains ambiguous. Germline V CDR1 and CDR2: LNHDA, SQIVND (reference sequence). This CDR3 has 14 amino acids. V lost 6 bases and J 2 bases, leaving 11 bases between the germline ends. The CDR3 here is CASRPGHTKNIQYF. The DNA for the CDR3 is TGTGCCAGTAGACCGGGTCATACCAAAAACATTCAGTACTTC.

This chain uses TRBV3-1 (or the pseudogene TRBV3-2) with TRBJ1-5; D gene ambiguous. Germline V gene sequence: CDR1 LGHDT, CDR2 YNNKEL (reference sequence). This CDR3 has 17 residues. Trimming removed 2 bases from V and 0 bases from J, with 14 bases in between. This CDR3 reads CASSQSGRAYSNQPQHF. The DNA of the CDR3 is TGTGCCAGCAGCCAAAGTGGGCGGGCTTATAGCAATCAGCCCCAGCATTTT.

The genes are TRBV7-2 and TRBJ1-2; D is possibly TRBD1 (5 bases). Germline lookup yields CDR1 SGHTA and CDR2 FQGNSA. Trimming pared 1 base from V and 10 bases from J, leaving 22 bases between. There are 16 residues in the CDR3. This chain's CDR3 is CASSLGSGQSSYDYTF. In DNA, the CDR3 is TGTGCCAGCAGCTTAGGTTCAGGGCAATCATCATACGACTACACCTTC.

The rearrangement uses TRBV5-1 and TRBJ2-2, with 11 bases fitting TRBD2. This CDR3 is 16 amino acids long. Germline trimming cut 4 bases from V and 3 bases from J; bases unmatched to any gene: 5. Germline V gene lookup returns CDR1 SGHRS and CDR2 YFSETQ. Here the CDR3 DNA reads TGCGCCAGCAGCCTTACTAGCGGGGGTCACACCGGGGAGCTGTTTTTT. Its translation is CASSLTSGGHTGELFF.

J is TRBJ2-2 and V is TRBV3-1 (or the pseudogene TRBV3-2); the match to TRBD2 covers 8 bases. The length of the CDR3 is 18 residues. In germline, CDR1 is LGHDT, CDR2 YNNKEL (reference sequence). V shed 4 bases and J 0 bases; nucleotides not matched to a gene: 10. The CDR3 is CASSPLRGSGANTGELFF. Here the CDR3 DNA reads TGTGCCAGCAGCCCCCTCCGGGGTAGCGGGGCGAACACCGGGGAGCTGTTTTTT.

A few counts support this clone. CDR3 loop: CASSLGLAGVTDTQYF. DNA of the CDR3: TGCGCCAGCAGCTTGGGTCTAGCGGGGGTGACAGATACGCAGTATTTT. The V call is TRBV5-1, the J call TRBJ2-3, with 10 nucleotides matching TRBD2. There are 16 residues in the CDR3. Germline CDR1 and CDR2: SGHRS and YFSETQ. Germline trimming cut 0 bases from V and 3 bases from J; bases unmatched to any gene: 4.

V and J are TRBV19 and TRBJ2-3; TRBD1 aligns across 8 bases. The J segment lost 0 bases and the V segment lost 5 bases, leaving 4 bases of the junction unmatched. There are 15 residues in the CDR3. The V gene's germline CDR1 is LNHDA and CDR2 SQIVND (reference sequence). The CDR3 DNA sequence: TGTGCCAGTAGTTCCGGGACAGGCAGCACAGATACGCAGTATTTT. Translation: CASSSGTGSTDTQYF.

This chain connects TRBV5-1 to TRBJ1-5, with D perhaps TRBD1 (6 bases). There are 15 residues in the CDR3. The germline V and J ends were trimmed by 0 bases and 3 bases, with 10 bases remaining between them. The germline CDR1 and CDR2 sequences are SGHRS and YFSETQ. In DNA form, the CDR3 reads TGCGCCAGCAGCTTGGGAGGGGGAGACAATCAGCCCCAGCATTTT. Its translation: CASSLGGGDNQPQHF.

CDR3 in amino acids: CASSLNTGGLTDTQYF. CDR3 bases: TGTGCCAGCAGCTTAAATACGGGGGGCCTCACAGATACGCAGTATTTT. The J gene is TRBJ2-3, the V gene TRBV7-3; D is possibly TRBD2 (7 bases). Germline CDR1 is SGHTA and CDR2 is FQGTGA. The V gene lost 1 base and the J gene lost 2 bases, with 13 bases spanning the gap. The CDR3 sequence is 16 residues long.

The CDR3 region is CASSLRPPSSGAFTDTQYF. DNA of the CDR3: TGTGCCAGCAGCTTAAGGCCCCCTTCTAGCGGGGCTTTCACAGATACGCAGTATTTT. The chain uses TRBV11-2 and TRBJ2-3, with 9 positions matching TRBD2. This CDR3 region has 19 residues. Germline V CDR1 and CDR2: SGHAT, FQNNGV. Losses at the gene ends were 2 bases for V and 2 bases for J; bases not matched to a gene: 14.

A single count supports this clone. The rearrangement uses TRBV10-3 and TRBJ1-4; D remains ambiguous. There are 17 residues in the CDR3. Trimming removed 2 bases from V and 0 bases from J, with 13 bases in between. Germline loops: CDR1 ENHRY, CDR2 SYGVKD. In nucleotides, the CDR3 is TGTGCCATCAGTGAGCATGGGCCTTATTCAACTAATGAAAAACTGTTTTTT. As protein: CAISEHGPYSTNEKLFF.

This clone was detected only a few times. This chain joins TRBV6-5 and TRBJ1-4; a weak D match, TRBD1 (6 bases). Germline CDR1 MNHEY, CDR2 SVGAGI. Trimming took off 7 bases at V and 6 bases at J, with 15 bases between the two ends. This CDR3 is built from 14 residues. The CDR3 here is CASTLDRGHEKLFF. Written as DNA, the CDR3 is TGTGCCAGCACCCTGGACAGAGGGCATGAAAAACTGTTTTTT.

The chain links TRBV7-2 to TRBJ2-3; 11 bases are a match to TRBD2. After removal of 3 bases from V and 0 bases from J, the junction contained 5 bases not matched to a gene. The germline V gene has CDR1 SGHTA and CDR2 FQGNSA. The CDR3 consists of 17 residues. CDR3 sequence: CASSFRGTSGSTDTQYF. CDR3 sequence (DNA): TGTGCCAGCAGCTTCCGGGGGACTAGCGGTAGCACAGATACGCAGTATTTT. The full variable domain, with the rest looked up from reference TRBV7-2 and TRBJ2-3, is GAGVSQSPSNKVTEKGKDVELRCDPISGHTALYWYRQSLGQGLEFLIYFQGNSAPDKSGLPSDRFSAERTGGSVSTLTIQRTQQEDSAVYLCASSFRGTSGSTDTQYFGPGTRLTVL.

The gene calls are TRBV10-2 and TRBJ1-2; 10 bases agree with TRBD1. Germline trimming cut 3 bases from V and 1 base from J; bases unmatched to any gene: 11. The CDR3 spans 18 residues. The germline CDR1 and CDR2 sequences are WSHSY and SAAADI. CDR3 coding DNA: TGCGCCAGCAGTGAATTCTTGAGACAGGGGGCCGGTAACTATGGCTACACCTTC. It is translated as CASSEFLRQGAGNYGYTF.

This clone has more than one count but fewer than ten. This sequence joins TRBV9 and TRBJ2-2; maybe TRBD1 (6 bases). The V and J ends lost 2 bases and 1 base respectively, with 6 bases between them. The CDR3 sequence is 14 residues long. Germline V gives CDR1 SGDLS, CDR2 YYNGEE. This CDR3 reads CASSVTGNTGELFF. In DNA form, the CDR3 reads TGTGCCAGCAGCGTGACAGGGAACACCGGGGAGCTGTTTTTT.

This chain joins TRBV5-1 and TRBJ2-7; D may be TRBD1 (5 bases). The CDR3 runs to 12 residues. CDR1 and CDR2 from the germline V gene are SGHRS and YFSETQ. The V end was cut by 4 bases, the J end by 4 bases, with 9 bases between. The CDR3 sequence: CASSRGAYEQYF. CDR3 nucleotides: TGCGCCAGCAGCCGTGGGGCTTACGAGCAGTACTTC.

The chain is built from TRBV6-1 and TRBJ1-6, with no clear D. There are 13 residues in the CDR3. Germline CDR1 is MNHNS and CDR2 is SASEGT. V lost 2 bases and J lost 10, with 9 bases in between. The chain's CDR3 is CASSESPASPLHF. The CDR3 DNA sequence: TGTGCCAGCAGTGAAAGTCCCGCGTCACCCCTCCACTTT.